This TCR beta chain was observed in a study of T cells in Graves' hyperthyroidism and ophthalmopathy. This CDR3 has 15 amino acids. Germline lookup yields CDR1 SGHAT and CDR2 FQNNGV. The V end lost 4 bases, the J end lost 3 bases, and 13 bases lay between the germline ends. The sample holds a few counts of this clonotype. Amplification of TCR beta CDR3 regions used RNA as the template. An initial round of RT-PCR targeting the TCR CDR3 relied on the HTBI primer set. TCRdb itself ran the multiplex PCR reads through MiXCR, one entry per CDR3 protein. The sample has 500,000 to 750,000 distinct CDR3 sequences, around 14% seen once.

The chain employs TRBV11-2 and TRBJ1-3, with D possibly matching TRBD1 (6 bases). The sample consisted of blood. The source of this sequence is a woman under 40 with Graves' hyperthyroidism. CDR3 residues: CASSSSGTLGNTIYF. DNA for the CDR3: TGTGCCAGCAGCTCATCGGGGACACTTGGAAACACCATATATTTT.